Listed here are 24 T cell receptor beta chains from one sample, sequenced in a study of Tregs in tolerant kidney transplant recipients. Method: immunoSEQ multiplex PCR; TCRdb's copy keeps in-frame clones and lacks some. The sample shows 55,000 to 80,000 clones, 98% of them seen only once. The source was Tregs from blood, collected before the transplant. These receptors were taken from a human donor who received a combined kidney and bone marrow transplant.

The chain combines TRBV5-1 with TRBJ2-3; the D gene is possibly TRBD2 (6 bases). The CDR3 loop spans 13 amino acids. Germline V gene lookup returns CDR1 SGHRS and CDR2 YFSETQ. Trimming took off 2 bases at V and 4 bases at J, with 8 bases between the two ends. The CDR3, as DNA: TGCGCCAGCAGCTTCGGGGGTTCAGATACGCAGTATTTT. This sequence encodes CASSFGGSDTQYF.

This sequence joins TRBV29-1 and TRBJ2-7; TRBD2 matches 11 bases. Germline V lookup: CDR1 SQVTM, CDR2 ANQGSEA. V lost 8 bases, J lost 0 bases, and 3 bases stayed unmatched. CDR3 length equals 13 residues. DNA of the CDR3: TGCAGCACCGGGACTAGCGGCTCCTACGAGCAGTACTTC. This gives the protein CSTGTSGSYEQYF.

The V and J genes are TRBV9 and TRBJ2-7; 7 bases fit TRBD1. This CDR3 is 15 amino acids long. CDR1 is SGDLS and CDR2 is YYNGEE in the germline V gene. With V trimmed by 2 bases and J by 6 bases, 11 bases remained unmatched. CDR3 in amino acids: CASSVSDRASGEQYF. The CDR3 nucleotides read TGTGCCAGCAGCGTCTCCGACAGGGCGTCCGGCGAGCAGTACTTC.

The chain combines TRBV12-5 with TRBJ2-7; the match to TRBD1 covers 8 bases. The junction had 7 bases not matched to a gene; V was cut back by 5 bases and J by 1 base. Germline assignment: CDR1 LGHNT and CDR2 FRNRAP. CDR3 length: 15 amino acids. The CDR3 coding sequence is TGTGCTAGTGGTCCCCGGACAGGGAATTCCTACGAGCAGTACTTC. It encodes CASGPRTGNSYEQYF.

This clone appeared a single time. This chain joins TRBV7-2 and TRBJ2-5; D is unclear. The germline V gene encodes CDR1 SGHTA and CDR2 FQGNSA. This CDR3 is 14 amino acids long. Trimming pared 3 bases from V and 1 base from J, leaving 9 bases between. This CDR3 is CASSFSRTQETQYF. DNA of the CDR3: TGTGCCAGCAGCTTTTCCAGAACCCAAGAGACCCAGTACTTC.

This chain uses TRBV5-8 with TRBJ1-2; 7 positions agree with TRBD1. The V gene end was trimmed by 9 bases and the J gene end by 5 bases; junction bases not matched to a gene: 7. The V gene's germline CDR1 is SGHTS and CDR2 YDEGEE. This CDR3 comprises 12 residues. CDR3 nucleotides: TGTGCCAACCCGCGGGACAGATATGGCTACACCTTC. Translating it yields CANPRDRYGYTF.

The chain joins TRBV9 to TRBJ2-7; a possible D gene is TRBD2 (6 bases). The CDR3 sequence is 13 residues long. The V and J ends lost 5 bases and 2 bases respectively, with 11 bases between them. CDR1 and CDR2 (germline): SGDLS, YYNGEE. The CDR3 region is CASSTGVTYEQYF. In DNA form, the CDR3 reads TGTGCCAGCAGTACGGGGGTAACCTACGAGCAGTACTTC.

The chain uses TRBV11-1 and TRBJ1-2, with 11 bases lining up with TRBD1. The V and J ends lost 5 bases and 3 bases, in that order; junction bases with no gene match: 2. The CDR3 totals 14 residues. From germline, CDR1 is SGHAT and CDR2 FQDESV (reference sequence). The DNA of the CDR3 is TGTGCCAGCAGCCGGGACAGGGGGTACTATGGCTACACCTTC. This translates into CASSRDRGYYGYTF. Drawing the rest from reference TRBV11-1 and TRBJ1-2, the complete variable domain is EAEVAQSPRYKITEKSQAVAFWCDPISGHATLYWYRQILGQGPELLVQFQDESVVDDSQLPKDRFSAERLKGVDSTLKIQPAELGDSAMYLCASSRDRGYYGYTFGSGTRLTVV.

This chain links TRBV6-1 with TRBJ1-4; D not certain. This CDR3 has 13 residues. The V gene's germline CDR1 is MNHNS and CDR2 SASEGT. Trimming shortened V by 2 bases and J by 4 bases, and 5 bases separated the two germline ends. CDR3 DNA: TGTGCCAGCAGTGAACTCTATAATGAAAAACTGTTTTTT. Its protein product is CASSELYNEKLFF.

This chain joins TRBV25-1 and TRBJ1-2, with D possibly TRBD1 on 6 matching bases. V was cut by 1 base and J by 8 bases, with 14 bases left in between. The CDR3 is made up of 14 amino acids. Germline assignment: CDR1 MGHDK and CDR2 SYGVNS. The CDR3 is CASSEWGRLGGYTF. In DNA form, the CDR3 reads TGTGCCAGCAGTGAATGGGGGCGTCTAGGGGGCTACACCTTC.

The chain uses TRBV5-6 and TRBJ1-2; D unresolved. CDR3 size: 14 residues. Germline V gives CDR1 SGHDT, CDR2 YYEEEE. Trimming pared 2 bases from V and 5 bases from J, leaving 13 bases between. Here the CDR3 DNA reads TGTGCCAGCAGCTTCGAACGGACTGTTTATGGCTACACCTTC. It codes for CASSFERTVYGYTF.

This rearrangement joins TRBV7-3 to TRBJ2-1; 7 bases are a match to TRBD2. CDR1 is SGHTA and CDR2 is FQGTGA in the germline V gene. Losses at the gene ends were 7 bases for V and 4 bases for J; bases not matched to a gene: 13. CDR3 length: 16 amino acids. Here the CDR3 DNA reads TGTGCCAGCACCCCGGCCGGGGGGACGCTGTACAATGAGCAGTTCTTC. It codes for CASTPAGGTLYNEQFF.

This rearrangement joins TRBV7-6 to TRBJ1-1; tentative D call: TRBD1 (6 bases). Trimming took off 1 base at V and 0 bases at J, with 18 bases between the two ends. Germline CDR1 SGHVS, CDR2 FNYEAQ. The CDR3 sequence is 18 residues long. The CDR3 reads CASSLGLGSGEMNTEAFF. As DNA, the CDR3 is TGTGCCAGCAGCTTAGGGTTGGGGTCAGGGGAGATGAACACTGAAGCTTTCTTT.

The chain is built from TRBV5-8 and TRBJ2-1, with TRBD1 matching over 7 bases. CDR1 is SGHTS, CDR2 YDEGEE, per germline. The CDR3 has 14 residues. The J segment lost 5 bases and the V segment lost 0 bases, leaving 2 bases of the junction unmatched. The CDR3 bases are TGTGCCAGCAGCTTGGCTGGGACAGACAATGAGCAGTTCTTC. Residues: CASSLAGTDNEQFF.

This chain connects TRBV7-2 to TRBJ1-2; D might be TRBD1 (5 bases). Germline CDR1 is SGHTA and CDR2 is FQGNSA. The CDR3 covers 18 residues. Trimming stripped 5 bases from V and 7 bases from J, with 29 bases between. CDR3 sequence reads: CASSAETLGVGASSGYTF. The DNA for the CDR3 is TGTGCCAGCAGCGCCGAAACCCTTGGAGTAGGGGCGAGTAGTGGCTACACCTTC.

The chain combines TRBV28 with TRBJ2-5; 7 bases are a match to TRBD2. V was pared by 6 bases and J by 4 bases, with 20 bases of the junction left unmatched. This CDR3 comprises 18 residues. Germline V CDR1 and CDR2: MDHEN, SYDVKM. The CDR3 protein is CASRQRFTTGRQGETQYF. CDR3 nucleotides: TGTGCCAGCAGACAAAGGTTCACAACCGGGAGGCAGGGAGAGACCCAGTACTTC.

This chain links TRBV11-3 with TRBJ2-6; 9 nucleotides match TRBD1. Germline V gene lookup returns CDR1 SGHNT and CDR2 YENEEA. This CDR3 has 17 amino acids. Unmatched junction bases numbered 9, after V lost 6 bases and J lost 3 bases. The CDR3 region has the DNA TGTGCCAGCAGGATCGGGACAGGGAAAGGTGGGGCCAACGTCCTGACTTTC. Its protein is CASRIGTGKGGANVLTF.

V is TRBV19 and J is TRBJ2-7; 7 bases match TRBD2. CDR1 and CDR2 (germline): LNHDA, SQIVND (reference sequence). This CDR3 comprises 13 residues. V shed 3 bases, J shed 2 bases, and the junction held 1 base outside the gene matches. The CDR3 DNA follows: TGTGCCAGTAGTATGGGGAGGGCCTACGAGCAGTACTTC. It codes for CASSMGRAYEQYF.

This sequence joins TRBV7-2 and TRBJ1-2; possible D gene TRBD1, 6 bases. The CDR3 sequence is 16 residues long. The germline CDR1 and CDR2 sequences are SGHTA and FQGNSA. Deletions cut 5 bases from V and 6 bases from J, with 22 bases between. CDR3 sequence: CASSPTLTQGLHGYTF. CDR3 in DNA: TGTGCCAGCAGCCCGACTCTCACACAGGGTCTGCATGGCTACACCTTC.

This sequence joins TRBV6-1 and TRBJ2-3; D unresolved. This CDR3 is 13 amino acids long. The V end was cut by 2 bases, the J end by 7 bases, with 10 bases between. Germline CDR1 MNHNS, CDR2 SASEGT. In DNA form, the CDR3 reads TGTGCCAGCAGTGAAATATTGACATATACGCAGTATTTT. Protein: CASSEILTYTQYF.

This chain links TRBV5-6 with TRBJ2-7, with 9 bases lining up with TRBD1. The length of the CDR3 is 16 residues. V gave up 2 bases and J gave up 4 bases; unmatched junction bases: 10. Per germline, CDR1 SGHDT and CDR2 YYEEEE. This CDR3 is CASSLGTGRVNYEQYF. The CDR3 DNA reads as TGTGCCAGCAGCTTAGGGACAGGGCGGGTCAATTACGAGCAGTACTTC.

The J gene is TRBJ1-2, the V gene TRBV5-1, with TRBD1 identical over 8 bases. The CDR3 sequence is 16 residues long. Trimming took 0 bases from V and 6 from J; bases not matched to a gene: 10. Germline CDR1 SGHRS, CDR2 YFSETQ. The CDR3 protein is CASSLARTTGGNGYTF. The CDR3 region has the DNA TGCGCCAGCAGCTTGGCCCGAACCACAGGGGGGAATGGCTACACCTTC.

The CDR3 here is CAWRGLSGSGRFEQFF. The CDR3 DNA follows: TGTGCCTGGAGGGGTTTAAGTGGTAGCGGGAGATTTGAGCAGTTCTTC. The chain uses TRBV30 and TRBJ2-1; TRBD2 matches at 9 bases. The V gene's germline CDR1 is GTSNPN and CDR2 SVGIG (reference sequence). The CDR3 has 16 amino acids. Germline trimming cut 3 bases from V and 9 bases from J; bases unmatched to any gene: 15.

CDR3 sequence: CASSSAGKYGYTF. The CDR3 DNA follows: TGTGCCAGCAGCTCGGCAGGGAAGTATGGCTACACCTTC. This rearrangement joins TRBV7-2 to TRBJ1-2; tentatively, D is TRBD1 (5 bases). This CDR3 is built from 13 residues. Germline CDR1 SGHTA, CDR2 FQGNSA. The V gene lost 4 bases and the J gene lost 5 bases, with 11 bases spanning the gap. Drawing the rest from reference TRBV7-2 and TRBJ1-2, the complete variable domain is GAGVSQSPSNKVTEKGKDVELRCDPISGHTALYWYRQSLGQGLEFLIYFQGNSAPDKSGLPSDRFSAERTGGSVSTLTIQRTQQEDSAVYLCASSSAGKYGYTFGSGTRLTVV.